The clone carrying this T cell receptor (beta chain) was observed a handful of times. Its antigen is still unknown. This sample is drawn from a study of T cells in Graves' hyperthyroidism and ophthalmopathy. Study summary: The blood sample was taken at first diagnosis, before treatment began.

Stability of Graves' hyperthyroidism was defined as absent ophthalmopathy progression within 18 months. Diagnostic assessment was based on clinical symptoms, serum thyroxine and TRAb, thyroid ultrasound and orbital computed tomography. Study-wide results and limits: Within blood appeared most thyroid clonotypes that had expanded above 0.001.

The CDR3 spans 13 residues. V gave up 8 bases and J gave up 3 bases, with 11 bases separating them. Germline CDR1 and CDR2: MDHEN and SYDVKM. Researchers amplified the TCR beta CDR3 regions from RNA transcripts. When the TCR CDR3 underwent first-round RT-PCR, the HTBI primer set was used. Using its own MiXCR run on the multiplex PCR reads, TCRdb lists one record per CDR3 protein. The data contain approximately 640,000 distinct CDR3 sequences, under 20% of them singletons. The receptor was isolated from a woman aged 25 to 39 with Graves' hyperthyroidism. Sequenced input: blood. The gene calls are TRBV28 and TRBJ1-5; no reliable D call. The CDR3 sequence is CASEWTVNQPQHF. The CDR3 bases are TGTGCCAGCGAGTGGACCGTCAATCAGCCCCAGCATTTT.